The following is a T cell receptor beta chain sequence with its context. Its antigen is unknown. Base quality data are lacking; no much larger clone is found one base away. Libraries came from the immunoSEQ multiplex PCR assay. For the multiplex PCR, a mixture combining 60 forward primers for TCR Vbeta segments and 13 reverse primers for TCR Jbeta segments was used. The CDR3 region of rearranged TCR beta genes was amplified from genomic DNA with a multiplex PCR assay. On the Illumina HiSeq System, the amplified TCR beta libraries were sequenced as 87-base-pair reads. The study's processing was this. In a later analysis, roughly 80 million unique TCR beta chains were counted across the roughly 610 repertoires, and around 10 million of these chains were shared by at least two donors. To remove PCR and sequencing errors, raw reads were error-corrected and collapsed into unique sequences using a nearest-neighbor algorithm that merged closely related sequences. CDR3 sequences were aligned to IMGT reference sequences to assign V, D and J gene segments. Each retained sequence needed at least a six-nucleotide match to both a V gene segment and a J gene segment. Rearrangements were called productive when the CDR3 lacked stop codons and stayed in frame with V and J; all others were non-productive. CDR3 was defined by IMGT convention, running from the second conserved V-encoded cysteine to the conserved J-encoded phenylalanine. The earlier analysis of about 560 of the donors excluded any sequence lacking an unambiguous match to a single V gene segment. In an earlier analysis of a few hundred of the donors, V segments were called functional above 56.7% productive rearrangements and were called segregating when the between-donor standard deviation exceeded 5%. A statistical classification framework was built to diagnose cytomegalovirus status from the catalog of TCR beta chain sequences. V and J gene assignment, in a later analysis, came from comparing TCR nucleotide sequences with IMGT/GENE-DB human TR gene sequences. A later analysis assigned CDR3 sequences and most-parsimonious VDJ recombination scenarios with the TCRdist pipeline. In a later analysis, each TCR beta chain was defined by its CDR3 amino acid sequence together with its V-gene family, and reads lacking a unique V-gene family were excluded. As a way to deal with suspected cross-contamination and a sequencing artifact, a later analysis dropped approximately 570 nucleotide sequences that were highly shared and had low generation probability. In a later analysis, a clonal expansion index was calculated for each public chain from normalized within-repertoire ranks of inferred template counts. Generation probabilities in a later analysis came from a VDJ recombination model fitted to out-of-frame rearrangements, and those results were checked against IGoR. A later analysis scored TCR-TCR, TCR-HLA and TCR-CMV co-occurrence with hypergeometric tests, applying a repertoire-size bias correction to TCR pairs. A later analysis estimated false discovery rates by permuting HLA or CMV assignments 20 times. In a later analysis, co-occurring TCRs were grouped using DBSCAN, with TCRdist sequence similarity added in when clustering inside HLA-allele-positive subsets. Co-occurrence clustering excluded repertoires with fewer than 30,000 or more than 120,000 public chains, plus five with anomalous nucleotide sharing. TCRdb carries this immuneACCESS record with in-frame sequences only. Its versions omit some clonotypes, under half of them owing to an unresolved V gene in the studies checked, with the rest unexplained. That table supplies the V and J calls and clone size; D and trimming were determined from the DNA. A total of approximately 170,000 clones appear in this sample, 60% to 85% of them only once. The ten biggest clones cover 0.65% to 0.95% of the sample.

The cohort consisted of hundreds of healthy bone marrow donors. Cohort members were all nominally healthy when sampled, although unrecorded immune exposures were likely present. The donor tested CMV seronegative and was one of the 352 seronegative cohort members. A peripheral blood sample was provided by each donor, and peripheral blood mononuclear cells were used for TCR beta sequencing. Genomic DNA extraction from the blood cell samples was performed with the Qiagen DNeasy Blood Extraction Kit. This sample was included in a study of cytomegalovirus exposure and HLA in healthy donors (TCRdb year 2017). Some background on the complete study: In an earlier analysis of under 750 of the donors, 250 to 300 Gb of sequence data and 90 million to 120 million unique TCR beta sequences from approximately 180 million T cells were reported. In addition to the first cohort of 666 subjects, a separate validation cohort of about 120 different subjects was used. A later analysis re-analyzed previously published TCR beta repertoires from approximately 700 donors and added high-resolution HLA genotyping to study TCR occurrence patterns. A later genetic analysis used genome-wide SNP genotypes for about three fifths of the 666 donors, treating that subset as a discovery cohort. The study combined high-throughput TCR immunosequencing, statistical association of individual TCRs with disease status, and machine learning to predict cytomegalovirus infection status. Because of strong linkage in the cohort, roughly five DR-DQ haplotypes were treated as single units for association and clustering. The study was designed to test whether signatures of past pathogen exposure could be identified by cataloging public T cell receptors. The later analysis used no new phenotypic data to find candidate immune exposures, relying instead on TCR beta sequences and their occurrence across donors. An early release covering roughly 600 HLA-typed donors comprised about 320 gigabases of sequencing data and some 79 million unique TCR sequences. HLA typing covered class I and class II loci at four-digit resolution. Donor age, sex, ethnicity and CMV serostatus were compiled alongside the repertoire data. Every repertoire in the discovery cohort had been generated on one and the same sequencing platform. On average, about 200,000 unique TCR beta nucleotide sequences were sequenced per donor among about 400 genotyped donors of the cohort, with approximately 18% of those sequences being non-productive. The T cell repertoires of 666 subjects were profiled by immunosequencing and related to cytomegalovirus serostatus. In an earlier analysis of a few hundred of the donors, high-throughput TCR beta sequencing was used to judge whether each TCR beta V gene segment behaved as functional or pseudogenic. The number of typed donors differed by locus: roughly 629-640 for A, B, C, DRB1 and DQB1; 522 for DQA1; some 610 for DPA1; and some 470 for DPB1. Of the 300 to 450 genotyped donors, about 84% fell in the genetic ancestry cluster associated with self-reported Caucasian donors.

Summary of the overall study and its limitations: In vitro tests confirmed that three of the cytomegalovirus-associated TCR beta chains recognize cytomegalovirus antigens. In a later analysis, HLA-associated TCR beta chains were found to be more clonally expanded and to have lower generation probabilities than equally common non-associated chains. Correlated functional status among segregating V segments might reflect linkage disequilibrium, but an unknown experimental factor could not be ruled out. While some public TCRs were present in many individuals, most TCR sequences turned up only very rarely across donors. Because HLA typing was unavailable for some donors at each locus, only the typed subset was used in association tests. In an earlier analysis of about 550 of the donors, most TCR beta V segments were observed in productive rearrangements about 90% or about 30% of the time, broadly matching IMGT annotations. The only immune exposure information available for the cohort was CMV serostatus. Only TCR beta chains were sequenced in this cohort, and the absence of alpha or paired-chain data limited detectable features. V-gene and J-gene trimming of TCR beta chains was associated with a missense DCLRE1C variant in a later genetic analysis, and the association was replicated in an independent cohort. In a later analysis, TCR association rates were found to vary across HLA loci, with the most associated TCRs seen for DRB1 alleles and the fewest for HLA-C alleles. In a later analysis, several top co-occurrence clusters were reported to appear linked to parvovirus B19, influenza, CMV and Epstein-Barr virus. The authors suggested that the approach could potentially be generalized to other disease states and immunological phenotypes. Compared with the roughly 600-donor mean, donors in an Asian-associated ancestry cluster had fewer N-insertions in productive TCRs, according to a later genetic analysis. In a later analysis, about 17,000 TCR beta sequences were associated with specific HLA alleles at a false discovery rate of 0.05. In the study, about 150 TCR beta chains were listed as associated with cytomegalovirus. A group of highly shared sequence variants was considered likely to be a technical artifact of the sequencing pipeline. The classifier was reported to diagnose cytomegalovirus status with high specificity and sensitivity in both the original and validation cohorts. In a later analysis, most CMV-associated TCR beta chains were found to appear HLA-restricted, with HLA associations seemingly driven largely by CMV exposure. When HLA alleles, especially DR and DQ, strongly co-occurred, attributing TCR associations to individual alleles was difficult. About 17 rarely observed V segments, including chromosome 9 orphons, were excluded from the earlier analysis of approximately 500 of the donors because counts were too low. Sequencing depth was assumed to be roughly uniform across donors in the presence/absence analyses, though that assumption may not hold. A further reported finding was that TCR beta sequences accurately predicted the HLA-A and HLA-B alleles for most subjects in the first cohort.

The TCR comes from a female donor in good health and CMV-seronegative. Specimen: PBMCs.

The CDR3 corresponds to CASSLKGMTGYYGYTF. In nucleotide form, the sequence is TGTGCCAGCAGCTTGAAGGGGATGACAGGGTACTATGGCTACACCTTC. The chain couples TRBV5-4 to TRBJ1-2, with 7 bases aligning to TRBD1. CDR1 and CDR2, looked up from the germline V gene (reference sequence), are SGHNT and YYREEE. From V the trimming removes 1 base and from J it removes 3 bases, while the gene matches leave 9 bases of the junction unaccounted for. Taken from cysteine to phenylalanine, the CDR3 has 16 residues. The sequence is cut down to CDR3 DNA, 48 bases in frame from base 1.